One and the same sample provided the 9 T cell receptor beta chains below, sequenced in a study of naive and memory T cell subsets. Two oligonucleotides, mixed equimolar, formed the beta constant-region primer covering TRBC1 and TRBC2. TCRdb passed the UMI-ligation and nested PCR reads through MiXCR, listing each CDR3 protein once. The sample includes tens of thousands of distinct CDR3 sequences, around 12% of them seen just once. The sequencing sample was made of central memory CD4+ T cells from blood. These receptors all come from a human donor in good health.

The rearrangement joins TRBV24-1 to TRBJ2-6; D perhaps matches TRBD1 (5 bases). The CDR3 loop spans 15 amino acids. Per the germline V gene, CDR1 is KGHDR and CDR2 is SFDVKD. The V and J ends lost 7 bases and 1 base respectively, with 10 bases between them. CDR3 loop: CATSPRASGANVLTF. CDR3 coding DNA: TGTGCCACCAGCCCCAGGGCATCTGGGGCCAACGTCCTGACTTTC.

The chain combines TRBV6-6 with TRBJ2-1, with D perhaps TRBD1 (5 bases). The germline CDR1 and CDR2 sequences are MNHNY and SVGAGI (reference sequence). The V gene lost 0 bases and the J gene lost 4 bases, with 7 bases spanning the gap. The CDR3 is 14 residues long. The CDR3 is CASSYSRVYNEQFF. In nucleotides, the CDR3 is TGTGCCAGCAGTTACTCCAGGGTTTACAATGAGCAGTTCTTC.

The rearrangement links TRBV6-1 to TRBJ1-2; 7 bases match TRBD1. Germline CDR1 is MNHNS and CDR2 is SASEGT. The CDR3 totals 14 residues. V shed 5 bases, J shed 4 bases, and the junction held 7 bases outside the gene matches. The CDR3 nucleotides read TGTGCCAGCAGTACTACGGGACAGCGCTATGGCTACACCTTC. This encodes CASSTTGQRYGYTF.

This clonotype was counted between two and nine times. V usage is TRBV6-5 and J usage is TRBJ1-4; TRBD1 aligns across 10 bases. CDR1 MNHEY and CDR2 SVGAGI come from the germline V gene. The CDR3 runs 16 residues. J was trimmed by 8 bases and V by 8 bases; bases with no gene match: 14. DNA for the CDR3: TGTGCCAGCGGGCGGACAGGGGGAAAGCGCGGAGAAAAACTGTTTTTT. Translation: CASGRTGGKRGEKLFF.

The V and J genes are TRBV21-1 and TRBJ1-2; TRBD1 is the table's D call and was not checked against the DNA. TRBV21-1 is flagged as a pseudogene. The length of the CDR3 is 12 residues. This chain's CDR3 is CALRGARTGYTF. For the CDR3, the DNA is TGTGCCCTAAGGGGGGCAAGGACGGGCTACACCTTC.

The chain combines TRBV9 with TRBJ2-7; a possible D gene is TRBD2 (5 bases). Trimming pared 0 bases from V and 0 bases from J, leaving 10 bases between. The CDR3 loop spans 15 amino acids. Germline-derived CDR1 and CDR2 are SGDLS and YYNGEE. The CDR3 DNA reads as TGTGCCAGCAGCGTAGGGGTGGCGGGCTCCTACGAGCAGTACTTC. Its translation is CASSVGVAGSYEQYF.

This chain joins TRBV20-1 and TRBJ2-5; 8 bases line up with TRBD2. J was trimmed by 3 bases and V by 1 base; bases with no gene match: 7. Germline lookup yields CDR1 DFQATT and CDR2 SNEGSKA (reference sequence). This CDR3 has 15 amino acids. CDR3: CSARASGRLEETQYF. The DNA of the CDR3 is TGCAGTGCTAGAGCGAGCGGGAGACTCGAAGAGACCCAGTACTTC.

This clonotype was found many times. This chain links TRBV2 with TRBJ1-1; 10 bases are shared with TRBD1. This CDR3 contains 13 residues. Germline V gene sequence: CDR1 SNHLY, CDR2 FYNNEI. Trimming at V came to 4 bases and at J to 11 bases, leaving 7 bases not matched to a gene. Written as DNA, the CDR3 is TGTGCCAGCAGTGGAGACAGGGGGCTTGAGGCTTTCTTT. This encodes CASSGDRGLEAFF.

This clonotype was seen many times. The chain is built from TRBV10-3 and TRBJ2-6; D ambiguous. The CDR3 consists of 14 residues. Germline values: CDR1 ENHRY, CDR2 SYGVKD. With 7 bases removed from V and 0 bases from J, the gap between germline ends came to 7 bases. CDR3 protein: CAITRDSGANVLTF. The CDR3, as DNA: TGTGCCATCACGAGAGACTCTGGGGCCAACGTCCTGACTTTC.